The T cell receptor beta chain under discussion was sequenced for a study of T cell responses to AZD1222 COVID-19 vaccine. V lost 2 bases to trimming and J lost 0 bases; unmatched junction nucleotides: 6. CDR3 length: 16 residues. Germline CDR1 LNHDA, CDR2 SQIVND (reference sequence). Sequencing used immunoSEQ multiplex PCR; TCRdb keeps in-frame clones, though not all of them. The sample has more than 150,000 clones, 94% seen once. The receptor was derived from an adult in good health. The rearrangement joins TRBV19 to TRBJ1-1, with 7 bases lining up with TRBD1. The sequenced sample was peripheral blood, obtained on day 0 of AZD1222 vaccination. The CDR3 protein is CASSIRRGPMNTEAFF. The DNA of the CDR3 is TGTGCCAGTAGTATAAGAAGGGGGCCTATGAACACTGAAGCTTTCTTT.